The 12 T cell receptor beta chains in this list originate from one sample, sequenced in a study of sequential checkpoint blockade in melanoma. Treatment in this sample: randomized to nivolumab then ipilimumab (arm A) or the reverse (arm B). Using immunoSEQ multiplex PCR, the repertoire was profiled, and TCRdb retains in-frame clones only, with some absent. The data show under 20,000 clones, 69% seen once. The source material was CD8+ T cells sorted from blood (inferred from file names), sampled from a patient given nivolumab and ipilimumab in sequence. The receptors originated from a human donor with melanoma.

The V gene is TRBV5-6, the J gene TRBJ1-4, with no clear D. Germline V gives CDR1 SGHDT, CDR2 YYEEEE. This CDR3 is 15 amino acids long. V was shortened by 0 bases and J by 7 bases, with 13 bases between the two germline ends. CDR3: CASSLGEGLAEKLFF. The CDR3 DNA sequence: TGTGCCAGCAGCTTGGGAGAGGGCCTGGCTGAAAAACTGTTTTTT.

The genes are TRBV21-1 and TRBJ1-1; the table assigns TRBD1, which was not confirmed against the DNA. TRBV21-1 is a known pseudogene. CDR3 length equals 16 residues. The CDR3 spells CASSALYSVQGTEAFF. The CDR3 DNA reads TGTGCCAGCAGCGCCCTTTATTCCGTACAGGGCACTGAAGCTTTCTTT.

The chain combines TRBV7-6 with TRBJ2-6; D perhaps matches TRBD1 (6 bases). CDR1 is SGHVS, CDR2 FNYEAQ, per germline. The CDR3 is made up of 16 amino acids. Trimming took off 1 base at V and 2 bases at J, with 9 bases between the two ends. CDR3 DNA: TGTGCCAGCAGCTTAGTCCCAGGGGCTGGGGCCAACGTCCTGACTTTC. Amino acid sequence: CASSLVPGAGANVLTF.

The rearrangement links TRBV6-6 to TRBJ1-2; a weak D match, TRBD1 (5 bases). Looked up from germline, CDR1 is MNHNY and CDR2 is SVGAGI (reference sequence). The length of the CDR3 is 11 residues. The V end was cut by 7 bases, the J end by 4 bases, with 7 bases between. The CDR3 bases are TGTGCCAGCACCGACAGCTATGGCTACACCTTC. This encodes CASTDSYGYTF.

This clone was picked up one time. The chain carries TRBV13 and TRBJ1-4; D perhaps matches TRBD1 (5 bases). The V end was cut by 3 bases, the J end by 4 bases, with 9 bases between. This CDR3 spans 14 amino acids. Germline V lookup: CDR1 PRHDT, CDR2 FYEKMQ (reference sequence). The CDR3 DNA reads as TGTGCCAGCAGCTTGAAGGGGATTAATGAAAAACTGTTTTTT. This encodes CASSLKGINEKLFF. The variable domain in full, with the rest retrieved from reference TRBV13 and TRBJ1-4, is AAGVIQSPRHLIKEKRETATLKCYPIPRHDTVYWYQQGPGQDPQFLISFYEKMQSDKGSIPDRFSAQQFSDYHSELNMSSLELGDSALYFCASSLKGINEKLFFGSGTQLSVL.

In its sample, this clone is medium-sized. The genes are TRBV11-2 and TRBJ2-7; 7 bases align to TRBD2. V dropped 8 bases and J dropped 5; count of bases not matched to a gene: 15. The CDR3 has 15 residues. Germline-derived CDR1 and CDR2 are SGHAT and FQNNGV. The CDR3, as DNA: TGTGCCAGCGCCCTAGAGGGAGGGGATGGTCACGAGCAGTACTTC. This codes for CASALEGGDGHEQYF. Looking up the rest from reference TRBV11-2 and TRBJ2-7 gives the full variable domain: EAGVAQSPRYKIIEKRQSVAFWCNPISGHATLYWYQQILGQGPKLLIQFQNNGVVDDSQLPKDRFSAERLKGVDSTLKIQPAKLEDSAVYLCASALEGGDGHEQYFGPGTRLTVT.

The rearrangement uses TRBV1 and TRBJ2-6; the tabulated D call, TRBD2, remains unverified against the DNA. TRBV1 is termed a pseudogene. There are 18 residues in the CDR3. The CDR3 bases are TGCACCAGCAGGAACGGCGGTTTGTGCACAAGTCGGGCCAACGTCCTGACTTTC. Residues: CTSRNGGLCTSRANVLTF.

V is TRBV13 and J is TRBJ2-4; 7 bases map to TRBD1. The CDR3 is made up of 15 amino acids. After removal of 7 bases from V and 3 bases from J, the junction contained 9 bases not matched to a gene. Germline CDR1 is PRHDT and CDR2 is FYEKMQ (reference sequence). CDR3 region: CASTSPGQLKNIQYF. The CDR3 DNA follows: TGTGCCAGCACCAGCCCGGGACAGCTCAAAAACATTCAGTACTTC.

CDR3 in amino acids: CASSGAGGSYNEQFF. CDR3 DNA: TGTGCCAGTAGTGGGGCAGGGGGTTCCTACAATGAGCAGTTCTTC. The rearrangement links TRBV19 to TRBJ2-1, with TRBD1 identical over 7 bases. The germline gives CDR1 LNHDA, CDR2 SQIVND (reference sequence). The CDR3 totals 15 residues. V shed 5 bases and J 1 base; nucleotides not matched to a gene: 5.

This chain joins TRBV9 and TRBJ2-2; D unresolved. Germline V gives CDR1 SGDLS, CDR2 YYNGEE. V was clipped by 4 bases and J by 6 bases, with 7 bases between them. The CDR3 consists of 12 residues. The CDR3 loop is CASSSLAGELFF. CDR3 bases: TGTGCCAGCAGCTCTTTAGCCGGGGAGCTGTTTTTT.

The chain has TRBV4-3 and TRBJ1-2, with a tentative D call TRBD1 (5 bases). Germline-derived CDR1 and CDR2 are LGHNA and YSLEER. V was shortened by 0 bases and J by 6 bases, with 14 bases between the two germline ends. This CDR3 is 15 amino acids long. The CDR3 is CASSQDGFSGDGYTF. CDR3 coding DNA: TGCGCCAGCAGCCAAGATGGGTTTTCGGGGGATGGCTACACCTTC.

CDR3 in amino acids: CASSYTGYEQYF. In DNA, the CDR3 is TGTGCCAGCAGCTATACAGGGTACGAGCAGTACTTC. The V gene is TRBV7-2, the J gene TRBJ2-7, with a weak D call TRBD1 (6 bases). V was shortened by 4 bases and J by 4 bases, with 8 bases between the two germline ends. The CDR3 extends over 12 amino acids. CDR1 is SGHTA and CDR2 is FQGNSA in the germline V gene. Variable domain in full (rest from reference TRBV7-2 and TRBJ2-7): GAGVSQSPSNKVTEKGKDVELRCDPISGHTALYWYRQSLGQGLEFLIYFQGNSAPDKSGLPSDRFSAERTGGSVSTLTIQRTQQEDSAVYLCASSYTGYEQYFGPGTRLTVT.